This TCR beta chain was sequenced during a study of T cell responses to AZD1222 COVID-19 vaccine. Whole-study findings and limits: Nearly half of the spike-specific TCRs reportedly recognize variant regions that carry no mutations. Repertoires were sampled only after the peak T cell response. The study found vaccine-associated CD4 TCRs spanning spike, dominant at 160-218 and 743-854. Baseline serology detected seropositivity in only six or seven AZD1222 recipients.

In regard to this clone: Its antigen is as yet unknown.

V lost 5 bases to trimming and J lost 0 bases, with 11 bases between them. Germline CDR1 is SEHNR and CDR2 is FQNEAQ (reference sequence). The CDR3 covers 15 residues. The method was immunoSEQ multiplex PCR; TCRdb's version includes in-frame clones alone and lacks a portion of them. In the table there are about 150,000 clones, roughly 89% of which are singletons. The chain joins TRBV7-9 to TRBJ1-3; no reliable D call. Here the sequenced sample was peripheral blood, taken on day 0 of AZD1222 vaccination. This receptor was taken from an adult in good health. DNA for the CDR3: TGTGCCAGCAGCCCTGAACTGAGCTCTGGAAACACCATATATTTT. Encoded protein: CASSPELSSGNTIYF.